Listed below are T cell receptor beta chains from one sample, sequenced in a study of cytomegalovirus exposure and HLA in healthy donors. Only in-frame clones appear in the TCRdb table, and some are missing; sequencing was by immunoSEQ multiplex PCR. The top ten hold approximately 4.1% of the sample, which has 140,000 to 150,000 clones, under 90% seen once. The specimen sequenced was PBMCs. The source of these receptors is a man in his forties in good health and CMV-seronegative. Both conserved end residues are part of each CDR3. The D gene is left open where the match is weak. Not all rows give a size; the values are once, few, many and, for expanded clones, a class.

CAGTGIGNSPLHF,TGTGCCGGAACAGGGATCGGTAATTCACCCCTCCACTTT,once,TRBV2,.,TRBJ1-6
CASSLVAGANNEQFF,TGTGCCAGCAGTCTCGTAGCGGGGGCCAACAATGAGCAGTTCTTC,few,TRBV25-1,TRBD2,TRBJ2-1
CASSYSGKGTSQPQHF,TGTGCCAGCAGTTACTCTGGGAAGGGGACAAGTCAGCCCCAGCATTTT,few,TRBV6-5,.,TRBJ1-5
CSVGSGMNTGELFF,TGCAGCGTTGGCTCAGGAATGAACACCGGGGAGCTGTTTTTT,.,TRBV29-1,.,TRBJ2-2
CASSRTLSGGGGTQYF,TGTGCCAGCAGCCGTACCTTAAGCGGGGGCGGTGGTACGCAGTATTTT,.,TRBV11-2,TRBD2,TRBJ2-3
CAWSVESFRGYTF,TGTGCCTGGAGTGTAGAAAGCTTTCGTGGCTACACCTTC,.,TRBV30,.,TRBJ1-2
CASSFFGGGGTETQYF,TGTGCCAGCAGTTTCTTTGGGGGGGGCGGGACGGAGACCCAGTACTTC,.,TRBV6-5,.,TRBJ2-5
CASSFGQNQPQHF,TGTGCCAGCAGCTTTGGCCAGAATCAGCCCCAGCATTTT,.,TRBV7-2,.,TRBJ1-5
CASHQRGASNEQYF,TGCGCCAGCCACCAGCGGGGGGCCTCCAACGAGCAGTACTTC,.,TRBV5-1,TRBD2,TRBJ2-7
CASSSGQPIYTGELFF,TGTGCCAGCAGCTCTGGACAGCCAATATACACCGGGGAGCTGTTTTTT,.,TRBV5-8,.,TRBJ2-2
CASSPLGQIVSGANVLTF,TGTGCCAGCAGTCCCCTCGGACAGATAGTCTCTGGGGCCAACGTCCTGACTTTC,.,TRBV27,.,TRBJ2-6
CASSPSLTYEQYF,TGCGCCAGCAGCCCTAGCCTTACCTACGAGCAGTACTTC,few,TRBV4-3,.,TRBJ2-7
CASSRGQGNTEAFF,TGTGCCAGCAGCCGAGGACAGGGGAACACTGAAGCTTTCTTT,few,TRBV6-6,TRBD1,TRBJ1-1
CASSGQVIGEQYF,TGTGCCAGCTCGGGACAGGTAATAGGCGAGCAGTACTTC,.,TRBV2,TRBD1,TRBJ2-7
CASSLGAGEVVHYGYTF,TGTGCCAGCAGCTTAGGGGCAGGGGAAGTGGTCCACTATGGCTACACCTTC,.,TRBV11-2,.,TRBJ1-2
CASQGGEAFF,TGTGCCAGTCAAGGGGGTGAAGCTTTCTTT,.,TRBV2,.,TRBJ1-1
CASSANRASGELFF,TGTGCCAGCAGCGCGAACAGGGCTAGCGGGGAGCTGTTTTTT,.,TRBV7-9,.,TRBJ2-2
CASSLNQAGGGTEAFF,TGTGCCAGCAGCCTCAACCAGGCAGGGGGCGGCACTGAAGCTTTCTTT,.,TRBV16,TRBD1,TRBJ1-1
CASSSQGVGTDTQYF,TGTGCCAGCAGCTCCCAGGGGGTTGGCACAGATACGCAGTATTTT,.,TRBV9,TRBD1,TRBJ2-3
CASSISTGGEFTEAFF,TGTGCCAGTAGTATAAGCACAGGGGGCGAGTTCACTGAAGCTTTCTTT,.,TRBV19,TRBD1,TRBJ1-1
CASSLYNGNTEAFF,TGTGCCAGCAGCTTATATAACGGGAACACTGAAGCTTTCTTT,.,TRBV7-2,.,TRBJ1-1
CASSNRDRGNYGYTF,TGTGCCAGCTCAAACCGGGACAGGGGCAACTATGGCTACACCTTC,.,TRBV18,TRBD1,TRBJ1-2
CASSLSWASGDEQFF,TGCGCCAGCAGCTTGTCCTGGGCCTCGGGGGATGAGCAGTTCTTC,.,TRBV5-1,.,TRBJ2-1
CASSVFQGLSGNTIYF,TGTGCCAGCAGCGTATTCCAGGGACTCTCTGGAAACACCATATATTTT,.,TRBV9,.,TRBJ1-3
CASRYGSRDQPQHF,TGCGCCAGCAGATACGGGAGTCGTGATCAGCCCCAGCATTTT,.,TRBV23-1,.,TRBJ1-5
CASSTQGSLSYEQYF,TGTGCCAGCAGCACTCAGGGGTCCCTCTCCTACGAGCAGTACTTC,.,TRBV11-2,.,TRBJ2-7
CASSFDRARTEAFF,TGTGCCAGCAGCTTCGACAGGGCGCGGACTGAAGCTTTCTTT,.,TRBV7-2,TRBD1,TRBJ1-1